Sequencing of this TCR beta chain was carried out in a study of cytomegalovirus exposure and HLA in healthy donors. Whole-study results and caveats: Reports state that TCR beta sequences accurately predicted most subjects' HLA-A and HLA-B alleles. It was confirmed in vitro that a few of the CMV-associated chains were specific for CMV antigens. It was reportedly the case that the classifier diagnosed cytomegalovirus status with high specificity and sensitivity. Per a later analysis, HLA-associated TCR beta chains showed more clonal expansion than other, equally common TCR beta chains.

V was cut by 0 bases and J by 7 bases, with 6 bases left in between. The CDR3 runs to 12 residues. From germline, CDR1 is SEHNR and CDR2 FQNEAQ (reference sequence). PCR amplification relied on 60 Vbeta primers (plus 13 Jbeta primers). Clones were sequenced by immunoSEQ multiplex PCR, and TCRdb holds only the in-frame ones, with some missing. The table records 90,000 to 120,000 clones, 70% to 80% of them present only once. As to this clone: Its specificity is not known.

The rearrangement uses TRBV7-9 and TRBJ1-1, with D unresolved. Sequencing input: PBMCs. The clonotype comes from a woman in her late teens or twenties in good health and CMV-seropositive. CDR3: CASSLAYFEAFF. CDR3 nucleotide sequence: TGTGCCAGCAGCTTAGCATACTTTGAAGCTTTCTTT.